This T cell receptor (beta chain) was sequenced for a study of T cells in Graves' hyperthyroidism and ophthalmopathy. Study conclusions and caveats: Most expanded thyroid clonotypes above 0.001 also appeared in blood.

RNA transcripts yielded amplified TCR beta CDR3 regions. Carried out on the TCR CDR3, a first-round RT-PCR used the HTBI primer set. TCRdb re-called the multiplex PCR reads with MiXCR, one entry per CDR3 protein. The sample yields some 690,000 distinct CDR3 sequences, around 16% seen once. V was cut by 4 bases and J by 4 bases, with 5 bases left in between. The CDR3 is made up of 12 amino acids. The germline gives CDR1 SGHDT, CDR2 YYEEEE. Aged 18 to 65, the patients had hyperthyroidism that was newly diagnosed and had lasted under 2 months. On this clonotype itself: What it binds is not known.

The clonotype originates from a man aged 45-65 years with Graves' hyperthyroidism. The chain carries TRBV5-6 and TRBJ2-2; no firm D call. Sequenced input: blood. The CDR3 protein is CASSRITGELFF. In nucleotides, the CDR3 is TGTGCCAGCAGCAGGATCACCGGGGAGCTGTTTTTT.